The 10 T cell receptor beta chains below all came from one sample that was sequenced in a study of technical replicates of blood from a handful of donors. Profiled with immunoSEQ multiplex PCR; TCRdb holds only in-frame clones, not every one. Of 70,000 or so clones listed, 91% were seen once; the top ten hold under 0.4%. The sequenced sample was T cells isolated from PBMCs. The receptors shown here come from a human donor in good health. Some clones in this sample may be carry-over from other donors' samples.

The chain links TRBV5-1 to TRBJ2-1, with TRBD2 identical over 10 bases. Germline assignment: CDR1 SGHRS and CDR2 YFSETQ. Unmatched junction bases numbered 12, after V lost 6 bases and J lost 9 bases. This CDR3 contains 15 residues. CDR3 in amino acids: CASNLGLAEGGEQFF. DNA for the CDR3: TGCGCCAGCAACCTAGGACTAGCGGAGGGTGGTGAGCAGTTCTTC.

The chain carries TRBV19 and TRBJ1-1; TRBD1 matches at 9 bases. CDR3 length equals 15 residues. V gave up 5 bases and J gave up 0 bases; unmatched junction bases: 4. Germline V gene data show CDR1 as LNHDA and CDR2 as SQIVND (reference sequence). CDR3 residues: CASSDGTGMNTEAFF. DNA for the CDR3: TGTGCCAGTAGTGACGGGACAGGGATGAACACTGAAGCTTTCTTT.

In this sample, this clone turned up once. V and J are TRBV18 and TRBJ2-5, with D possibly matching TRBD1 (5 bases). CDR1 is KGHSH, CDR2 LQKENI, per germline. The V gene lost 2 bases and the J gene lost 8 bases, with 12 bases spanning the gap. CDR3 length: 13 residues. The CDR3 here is CASSPAREGTQYF. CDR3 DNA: TGTGCCAGCTCACCAGCCAGGGAAGGCACCCAGTACTTC. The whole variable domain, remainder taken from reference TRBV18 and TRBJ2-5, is NAGVMQNPRHLVRRRGQEARLRCSPMKGHSHVYWYRQLPEEGLKFMVYLQKENIIDESGMPKERFSAEFPKEGPSILRIQQVVRGDSAAYFCASSPAREGTQYFGPGTRLLVL.

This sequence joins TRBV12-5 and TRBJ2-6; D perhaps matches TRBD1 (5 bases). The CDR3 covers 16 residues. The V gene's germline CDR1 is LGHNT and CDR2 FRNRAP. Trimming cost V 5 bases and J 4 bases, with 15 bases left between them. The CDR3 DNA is TGTGCTAGTGGTCCAGGAGATGGGGCCGGGGCCAACGTCCTGACTTTC. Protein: CASGPGDGAGANVLTF. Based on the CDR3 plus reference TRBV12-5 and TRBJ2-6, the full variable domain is DARVTQTPRHKVTEMGQEVTMRCQPILGHNTVFWYRQTMMQGLELLAYFRNRAPLDDSGMPKDRFSAEMPDATLATLKIQPSEPRDSAVYFCASGPGDGAGANVLTFGAGSRLTVL.

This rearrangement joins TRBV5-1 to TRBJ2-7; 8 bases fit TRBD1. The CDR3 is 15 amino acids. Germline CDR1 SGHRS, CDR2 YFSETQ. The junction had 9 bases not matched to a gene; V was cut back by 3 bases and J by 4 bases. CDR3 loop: CASSSGTGIIYEQYF. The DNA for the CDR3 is TGCGCCAGCAGCTCGGGGACAGGAATAATTTACGAGCAGTACTTC.

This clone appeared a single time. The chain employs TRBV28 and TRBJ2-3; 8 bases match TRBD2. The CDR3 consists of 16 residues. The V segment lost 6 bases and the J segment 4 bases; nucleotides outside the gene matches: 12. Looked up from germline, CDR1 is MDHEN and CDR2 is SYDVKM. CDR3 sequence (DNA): TGTGCCAGCAGCTCTCCGAATCGCGGGGGGTCAGATACGCAGTATTTT. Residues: CASSSPNRGGSDTQYF. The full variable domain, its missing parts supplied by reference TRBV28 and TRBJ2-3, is DVKVTQSSRYLVKRTGEKVFLECVQDMDHENMFWYRQDPGLGLRLIYFSYDVKMKEKGDIPEGYSVSREKKERFSLILESASTNQTSMYLCASSSPNRGGSDTQYFGPGTRLTVL.

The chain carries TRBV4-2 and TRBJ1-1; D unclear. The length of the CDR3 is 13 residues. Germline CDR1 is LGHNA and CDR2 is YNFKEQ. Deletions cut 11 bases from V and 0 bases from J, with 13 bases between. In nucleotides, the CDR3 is TGTGCCTGCGGAGCGAAAGTGAACACTGAAGCTTTCTTT. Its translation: CACGAKVNTEAFF.

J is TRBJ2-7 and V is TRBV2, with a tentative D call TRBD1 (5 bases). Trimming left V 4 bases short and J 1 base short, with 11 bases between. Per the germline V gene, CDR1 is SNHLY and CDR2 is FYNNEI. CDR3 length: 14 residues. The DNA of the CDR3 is TGTGCCAGCAGTGGTCTGACAGAGTCCTACGAGCAGTACTTC. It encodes CASSGLTESYEQYF.

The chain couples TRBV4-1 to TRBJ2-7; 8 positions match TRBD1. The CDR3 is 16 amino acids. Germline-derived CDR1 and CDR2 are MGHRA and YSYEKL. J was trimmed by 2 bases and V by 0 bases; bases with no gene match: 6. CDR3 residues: CASSQDRTGQAYEQYF. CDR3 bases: TGCGCCAGCAGCCAAGATAGGACAGGGCAGGCCTACGAGCAGTACTTC.

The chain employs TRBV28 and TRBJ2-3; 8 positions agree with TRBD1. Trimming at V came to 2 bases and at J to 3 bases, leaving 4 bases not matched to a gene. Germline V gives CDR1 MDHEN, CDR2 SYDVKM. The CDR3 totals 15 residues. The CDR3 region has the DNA TGTGCCAGCAGTTTACGGCAGGGGGCTACAGATACGCAGTATTTT. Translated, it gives CASSLRQGATDTQYF.